Following are 27 T cell receptor beta chains from one sample sequenced in a study of blood T cells in healthy people across ages. A J-beta primer mix and a sample-barcoded 5' primer were used in a second PCR of roughly 7 to 12 cycles. TCRdb reprocessed the 5' RACE reads with MiXCR, giving one entry per CDR3 protein. The sample records around 800,000 distinct CDR3 sequences, around 24% being singletons. This sample was shared with a second study, whose subject was T cells of mothers and their children.

Sample: blood. These receptors came from a boy aged 10-17 years in good health.

This clonotype was observed a few times. The rearrangement links TRBV7-6 to TRBJ2-5; possibly TRBD2 for D (6 bases). V was trimmed by 8 bases and J by 7 bases, leaving 14 bases between them. Germline V gives CDR1 SGHVS, CDR2 FNYEAQ. The CDR3 totals 12 residues. CDR3 in DNA: TGTGCCAGCTCTTACCACGGGGGGACCCAGTACTTC. Translated: CASSYHGGTQYF.

This rearrangement joins TRBV20-1 to TRBJ2-1, with 9 nucleotides matching TRBD1. Germline V gene data show CDR1 as DFQATT and CDR2 as SNEGSKA (reference sequence). This CDR3 comprises 16 residues. V lost 2 bases to trimming and J lost 4 bases; unmatched junction nucleotides: 9. The CDR3 protein is CSARNRGGQGYNEQFF. In DNA form, the CDR3 reads TGCAGTGCTAGAAATCGTGGGGGACAGGGATACAATGAGCAGTTCTTC.

About this clonotype itself: One junction end disagrees with the germline gene, perhaps due to a read error. V gene TRBV5-5 combines with J gene TRBJ2-5; 11 nucleotides match TRBD2. The CDR3 extends over 15 amino acids. Germline lookup yields CDR1 SGHKS and CDR2 YYEKEE (reference sequence). The CDR3 is CASSLGVRTSGRVIF. DNA of the CDR3: TGTGCCAGCAGCTTGGGGGTTCGGACTAGCGGGCGGGTGATCTTC.

This clonotype was seen a handful of times. The rearrangement uses TRBV28 and TRBJ2-1; D is possibly TRBD1 (5 bases). The DNA end lines up better with TRBJ2-5; the J call may be wrong. The germline V gene encodes CDR1 MDHEN and CDR2 SYDVKM. This CDR3 region has 13 residues. This chain's CDR3 is CASRPRVKETQYF. CDR3 nucleotide sequence: TGTGCCAGCAGACCCAGGGTCAAAGAGACCCAGTACTTC.

V and J are TRBV5-1 and TRBJ1-5; 8 nucleotides match TRBD1. CDR1 is SGHRS and CDR2 is YFSETQ in the germline V gene. V trimming: 3 bases; J trimming: 7 bases; junction bases outside the gene matches: 6. The CDR3 spans 14 residues. DNA of the CDR3: TGCGCCAGCAGCTCGACAGGGGTAGGACAGCCCCAGCATTTT. This sequence encodes CASSSTGVGQPQHF.

The V and J genes are TRBV5-1 and TRBJ2-5, with D perhaps matching TRBD2 (6 bases). Germline-derived CDR1 and CDR2 are SGHRS and YFSETQ. This CDR3 has 16 residues. V shed 4 bases and J shed 5 bases, with 21 bases lying between them. CDR3 region: CASSPLEGRAGETQYF. DNA of the CDR3: TGCGCCAGCAGCCCGTTGGAGGGTAGGGCCGGGGAGACCCAGTACTTC.

The chain joins TRBV2 to TRBJ2-2, with D perhaps TRBD2 (5 bases). The V gene's germline CDR1 is SNHLY and CDR2 FYNNEI. The CDR3 covers 15 residues. V was cut by 7 bases and J by 5 bases, with 17 bases left in between. This CDR3 reads CASTGLALGTGELFF. The CDR3 nucleotides are TGTGCCAGCACTGGACTGGCCCTGGGGACCGGGGAGCTGTTTTTT.

This clonotype has only a few counts. This chain connects TRBV29-1 to TRBJ2-1, with TRBD2 identical over 14 bases. The CDR3 is 16 amino acids. V lost 6 bases, J lost 4 bases, and 8 bases stayed unmatched. The germline gives CDR1 SQVTM, CDR2 ANQGSEA. The CDR3 nucleotides read TGCAGCGTCGACGGGACTAGCGGGGGTCCATACAATGAGCAGTTCTTC. Residues: CSVDGTSGGPYNEQFF.

This clonotype turned up a few times. V and J are TRBV28 and TRBJ1-4; D gene unclear. CDR3 length: 14 amino acids. CDR1 is MDHEN and CDR2 is SYDVKM in the germline V gene. V gave up 3 bases and J gave up 5 bases, with 10 bases separating them. CDR3 coding DNA: TGTGCCAGCAGTTTCTACCACGGAAATGAAAAACTGTTTTTT. The encoded protein is CASSFYHGNEKLFF.

The V and J genes are TRBV5-6 and TRBJ2-7; 9 bases are shared with TRBD2. The CDR3 is made up of 14 amino acids. From germline, CDR1 is SGHDT and CDR2 YYEEEE. V shed 0 bases, J shed 7 bases, and the junction held 5 bases outside the gene matches. The DNA for the CDR3 is TGTGCCAGCAGCTTGGGTCTAGCGGGGCGTGAGCAGTACTTC. It codes for CASSLGLAGREQYF.

This clonotype was observed a few times. V gene TRBV3-1 combines with J gene TRBJ2-5; 7 positions agree with TRBD2. V gave up 5 bases and J gave up 11 bases; unmatched junction bases: 8. This CDR3 contains 12 residues. CDR1 is LGHDT and CDR2 is YNNKEL in the germline V gene (reference sequence). The CDR3 DNA sequence: TGTGCCAGCAGCGACCGGGACTACGGGCAGTACTTC. Encoded protein: CASSDRDYGQYF.

The V gene is TRBV2, the J gene TRBJ2-3, with 7 bases matching TRBD2. The V gene's germline CDR1 is SNHLY and CDR2 FYNNEI. Trimming took 1 base from V and 2 from J; bases not matched to a gene: 6. This CDR3 region has 16 residues. The CDR3 bases are TGTGCCAGCAGTGAAGGGGGACTAACAATCACAGATACGCAGTATTTT. This translates into CASSEGGLTITDTQYF.

The rearrangement joins TRBV12-3 or TRBV12-4 to TRBJ2-5; tentatively, D is TRBD1 (5 bases). The length of the CDR3 is 13 residues. Trimming stripped 6 bases from V and 3 bases from J, with 11 bases between. The CDR3, as DNA: TGTGCCAGCAGGAAGGGGCAAGAAGAGACCCAGTACTTC. Its translation is CASRKGQEETQYF.

This clonotype was seen a few times. This rearrangement joins TRBV20-1 to TRBJ1-2; D remains ambiguous. CDR1 is DFQATT and CDR2 is SNEGSKA in the germline V gene (reference sequence). This CDR3 spans 13 amino acids. Between the trimmed V and J ends, which lost 0 bases and 3 bases, there was a span of 8 bases. The CDR3 reads CSAREGIDYGYTF. As DNA, the CDR3 is TGCAGTGCTAGAGAAGGGATAGACTATGGCTACACCTTC.

The V call is TRBV11-2, the J call TRBJ1-4; a weak D match, TRBD1 (5 bases). Trimming cost V 3 bases and J 5 bases, with 16 bases left between them. Germline V lookup: CDR1 SGHAT, CDR2 FQNNGV. This CDR3 comprises 16 residues. CDR3 in DNA: TGTGCCAGCAGCTTTTCGGGACTGAGGTGGAATGAAAAACTGTTTTTT. Translated: CASSFSGLRWNEKLFF.

This chain connects TRBV7-9 to TRBJ2-2; D remains unclear. This CDR3 comprises 12 residues. CDR1 is SEHNR and CDR2 is FQNEAQ in the germline V gene (reference sequence). Trimming pared 4 bases from V and 8 bases from J, leaving 8 bases between. The DNA of the CDR3 is TGTGCCAGCAGCTCCCCTACGGGGGAGCTGTTTTTT. Its translation is CASSSPTGELFF.

This clonotype was observed a handful of times. V usage is TRBV7-2 and J usage is TRBJ1-2, with 7 bases matching TRBD1. The J segment lost 4 bases and the V segment lost 5 bases, leaving 7 bases of the junction unmatched. The CDR3 is 14 amino acids. Germline assignment: CDR1 SGHTA and CDR2 FQGNSA. The CDR3: CASSPLGQAYGYTF. Written as DNA, the CDR3 is TGTGCCAGCAGCCCCCTCGGACAGGCCTATGGCTACACCTTC.

This clonotype was detected a few times. The genes are TRBV4-1 and TRBJ1-4; no definite D call. Trimming took off 1 base at V and 7 bases at J, with 16 bases between the two ends. Germline-derived CDR1 and CDR2 are MGHRA and YSYEKL. This CDR3 has 16 residues. CDR3 loop: CASSQGKMQTTEKLFF. The CDR3 nucleotides read TGCGCCAGCAGCCAAGGTAAAATGCAAACGACTGAAAAACTGTTTTTT.

This clonotype appeared a single time. One end of the junction does not line up with germline, which may come from a read error. The chain employs TRBV29-1 and TRBJ2-7, with 12 positions matching TRBD2. Germline CDR1 is SQVTM and CDR2 is ANQGSEA. There are 17 residues in the CDR3. DNA of the CDR3: TGCAGCGCAAACCTACTAGCGGGGGGCCCCGGCCTCTACGAGCAGTACTTT. Protein sequence: CSANLLAGGPGLYEQYF.

V and J are TRBV6-5 and TRBJ2-5; D may be TRBD1 (6 bases). The J call may be faulty, since TRBJ2-7 better matches the DNA end. CDR3 length equals 17 residues. Germline values: CDR1 MNHEY, CDR2 SVGAGI. The CDR3 here is CASSYERSDSSSYEQYF. The CDR3 region has the DNA TGTGCCAGCAGTTACGAGAGATCGGACAGTAGTTCCTACGAGCAGTACTTC.

The gene calls are TRBV20-1 and TRBJ2-3; 16 nucleotides align to TRBD2. The junction had 6 bases not matched to a gene; V was cut back by 3 bases and J by 0 bases. The germline V gene encodes CDR1 DFQATT and CDR2 SNEGSKA (reference sequence). The CDR3 loop spans 18 amino acids. The CDR3 DNA reads as TGCAGTGCTAGTGGGACTAGCGGGGGGGCTACTAGCACAGATACGCAGTATTTT. Protein: CSASGTSGGATSTDTQYF.

V usage is TRBV20-1 and J usage is TRBJ2-5; TRBD2 matches 10 bases. Gene TRBJ2-1 matches the end of the DNA better, so the J call may be wrong. The CDR3 is 15 residues long. Germline loops: CDR1 DFQATT, CDR2 SNEGSKA (reference sequence). The CDR3 DNA sequence: TGCAGTGCTAGCCGCCCGGGACTAGCGCCCAATGAGCAGTTCTTC. It is translated as CSASRPGLAPNEQFF.

The chain joins TRBV6-6 to TRBJ1-1, with D hard to call. V was cut by 4 bases and J by 1 base, with 7 bases left in between. This CDR3 is built from 13 residues. Germline CDR1 and CDR2: MNHNY and SVGAGI (reference sequence). The CDR3 sequence: CASSSYENTEAFF. In DNA, the CDR3 is TGTGCCAGCAGTTCCTATGAGAACACTGAAGCTTTCTTT.

This clonotype has only a few counts. The chain combines TRBV28 with TRBJ1-4, with 7 bases that match TRBD1. Germline V gene sequence: CDR1 MDHEN, CDR2 SYDVKM. The J segment lost 4 bases and the V segment lost 4 bases, leaving 3 bases of the junction unmatched. CDR3 length: 14 amino acids. CDR3 in amino acids: CASSSGQVNEKLFF. The CDR3 DNA is TGTGCCAGCAGTTCAGGACAGGTTAATGAAAAACTGTTTTTT.

The chain employs TRBV5-1 and TRBJ1-2, with a tentative D call TRBD1 (6 bases). Germline V gene data show CDR1 as SGHRS and CDR2 as YFSETQ. V gave up 0 bases and J gave up 14 bases, with 11 bases separating them. The CDR3 has 11 residues. The CDR3 spells CASSLEDSLTF. The CDR3 coding sequence is TGCGCCAGCAGCTTGGAGGACAGCCTAACCTTC.

This clonotype was counted between two and nine times. The chain combines TRBV7-8 with TRBJ2-5, with D perhaps matching TRBD2 (6 bases). The CDR3 has 15 amino acids. V was trimmed by 1 base and J by 10 bases, leaving 19 bases between them. The V gene's germline CDR1 is SGHVS and CDR2 FQNEAQ. The CDR3 loop reads CASSLERAGREGQYF. CDR3 DNA sequence: TGTGCCAGCAGCTTAGAGAGGGCAGGGCGGGAAGGCCAGTACTTC.

The chain carries TRBV9 and TRBJ2-7; D is uncertain. V was cut by 1 base and J by 1 base, with 9 bases left in between. This CDR3 contains 14 residues. Germline CDR1 is SGDLS and CDR2 is YYNGEE. The CDR3 region has the DNA TGTGCCAGCAGCGTATCCAGTGGGTCCTACGAGCAGTACTTC. Translated: CASSVSSGSYEQYF.